This T cell receptor beta chain was sequenced in a study of cytomegalovirus exposure and HLA in healthy donors. Turning to the study itself: A prior analysis found fewer than 120 million unique TCR beta sequences from around 190 million T cells.

Points on this clone: Its specificity is unknown.

Whole-study findings and limits: In a later analysis, DRB1 alleles had the most associated TCRs; HLA-C alleles the fewest.

The PCR was carried out with 60 Vbeta primers and 13 Jbeta primers. Here immunoSEQ multiplex PCR was the method, and the copy in TCRdb shows in-frame clones only, minus some. The table lists about 160,000 clones, about three fifths of them singletons, with roughly 7% in the top ten. The length of the CDR3 is 14 residues. Trimming at V came to 3 bases and at J to 6 bases, leaving 5 bases not matched to a gene. The germline V gene has CDR1 LGHNA and CDR2 YNFKEQ. J is TRBJ2-1 and V is TRBV4-2, with 7 bases identical to TRBD1. The sample taken for sequencing was PBMCs. This clonotype originated in an older woman in good health and CMV-seropositive. This CDR3 is CASSQRGTANEQFF. The CDR3 DNA follows: TGTGCCAGCAGCCAGAGAGGGACAGCCAATGAGCAGTTCTTC.